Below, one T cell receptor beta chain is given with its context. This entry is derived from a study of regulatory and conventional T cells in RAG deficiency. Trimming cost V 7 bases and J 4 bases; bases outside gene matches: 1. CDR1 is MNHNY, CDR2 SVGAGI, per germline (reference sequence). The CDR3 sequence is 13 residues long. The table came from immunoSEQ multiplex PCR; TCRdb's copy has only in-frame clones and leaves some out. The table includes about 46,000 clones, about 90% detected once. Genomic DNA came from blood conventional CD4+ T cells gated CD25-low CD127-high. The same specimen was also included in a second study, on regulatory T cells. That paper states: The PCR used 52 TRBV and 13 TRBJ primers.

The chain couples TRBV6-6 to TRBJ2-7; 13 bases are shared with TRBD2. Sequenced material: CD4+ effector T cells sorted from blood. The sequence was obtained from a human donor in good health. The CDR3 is CASKLAGGYEQYF. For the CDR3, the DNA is TGTGCCAGCAAACTAGCGGGAGGGTACGAGCAGTACTTC.